One T cell receptor (beta chain) is described in this entry. Antigen unknown. This sample was taken from a study of early T cells in non-severe SARS-CoV-2 infection. About the research overall: The study sequenced bulk RNA from unsorted whole blood, with chains unpaired. Study-wide results and limits: There was a bias toward anti-spike CD8 responses in VDJdb matching, which missed private and CD4 specificities.

V was shortened by 4 bases and J by 7 bases, with 9 bases between the two germline ends. Germline lookup yields CDR1 MNHEY and CDR2 SVGAGI. The CDR3 covers 12 residues. Unique molecular identifiers were added to individual cDNA molecules. TCRdb independently ran MiXCR on the 5' RACE reads; one entry per CDR3 protein. The sample includes 55,000 to 85,000 distinct CDR3 sequences, around 12% of them seen just once. The clonotype comes from an adult who was a healthcare worker with PCR-confirmed SARS-CoV-2 infection or an uninfected control (not recorded which). Sequenced material: whole blood. The chain couples TRBV6-5 to TRBJ2-3, with a weak D call TRBD1 (5 bases). The CDR3 DNA is TGTGCCAGCAGTTCCGACAGCCATACGCAGTATTTT. Translation gives CASSSDSHTQYF.